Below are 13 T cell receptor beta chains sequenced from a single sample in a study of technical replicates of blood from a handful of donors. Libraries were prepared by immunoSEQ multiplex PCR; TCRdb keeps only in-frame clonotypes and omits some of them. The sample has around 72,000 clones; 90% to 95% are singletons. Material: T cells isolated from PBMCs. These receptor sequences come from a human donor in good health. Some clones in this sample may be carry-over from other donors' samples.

DNA of the CDR3: TGTGCCAGCAGCTCTTTATCCTACGAGCAGTACTTC. This encodes CASSSLSYEQYF. The chain is built from TRBV7-9 and TRBJ2-7; no reliable D call. The CDR3 has 12 residues. The germline gives CDR1 SEHNR, CDR2 FQNEAQ (reference sequence). V lost 4 bases and J lost 1, with 5 bases in between.

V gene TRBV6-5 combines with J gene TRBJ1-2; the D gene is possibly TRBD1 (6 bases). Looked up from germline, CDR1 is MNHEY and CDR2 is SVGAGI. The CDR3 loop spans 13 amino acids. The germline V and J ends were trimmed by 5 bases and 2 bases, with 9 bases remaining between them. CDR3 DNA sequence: TGTGCCAGCAGTCTAGGACAGAACTATGGCTACACCTTC. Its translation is CASSLGQNYGYTF.

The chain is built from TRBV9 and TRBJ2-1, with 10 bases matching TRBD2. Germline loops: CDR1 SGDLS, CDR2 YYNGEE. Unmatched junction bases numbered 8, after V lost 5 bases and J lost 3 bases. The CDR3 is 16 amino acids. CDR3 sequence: CASRGIAGGHYNEQFF. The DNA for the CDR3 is TGTGCCAGCAGGGGAATAGCGGGGGGCCACTACAATGAGCAGTTCTTC.

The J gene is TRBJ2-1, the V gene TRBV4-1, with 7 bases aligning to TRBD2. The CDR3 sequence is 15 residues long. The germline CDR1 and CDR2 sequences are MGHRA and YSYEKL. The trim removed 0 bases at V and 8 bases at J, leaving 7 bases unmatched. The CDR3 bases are TGCGCCAGCAGCCAAGATAACACCCGGGGGGATGAGCAGTTCTTC. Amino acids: CASSQDNTRGDEQFF.

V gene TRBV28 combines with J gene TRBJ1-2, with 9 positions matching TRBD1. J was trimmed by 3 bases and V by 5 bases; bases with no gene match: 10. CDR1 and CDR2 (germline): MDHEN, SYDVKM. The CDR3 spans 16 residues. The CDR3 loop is CASSDPGTGFDYGYTF. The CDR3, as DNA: TGTGCCAGCAGTGATCCCGGGACAGGGTTTGACTATGGCTACACCTTC.

This CDR3 is CASSESGVRVTDTQYF. The CDR3 region has the DNA TGTGCCAGCAGCGAGTCCGGGGTGCGGGTCACAGATACGCAGTATTTT. This chain links TRBV9 with TRBJ2-3; D is perhaps TRBD2 (5 bases). This CDR3 has 16 amino acids. Trimming stripped 3 bases from V and 2 bases from J, with 16 bases between. Germline lookup yields CDR1 SGDLS and CDR2 YYNGEE.

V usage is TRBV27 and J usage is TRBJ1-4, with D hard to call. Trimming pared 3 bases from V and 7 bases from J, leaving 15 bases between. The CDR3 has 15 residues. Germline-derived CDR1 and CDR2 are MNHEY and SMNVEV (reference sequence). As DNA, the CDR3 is TGTGCCAGCAGTTTGCAAAAAAGGAGGGTTGAAAAACTGTTTTTT. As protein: CASSLQKRRVEKLFF.

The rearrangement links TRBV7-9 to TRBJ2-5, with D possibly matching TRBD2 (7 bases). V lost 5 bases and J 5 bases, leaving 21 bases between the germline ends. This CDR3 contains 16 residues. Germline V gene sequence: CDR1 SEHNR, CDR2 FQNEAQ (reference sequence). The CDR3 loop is CASSPGGTPQWETQYF. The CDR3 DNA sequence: TGTGCCAGCAGCCCCGGGGGGACACCCCAATGGGAGACCCAGTACTTC.

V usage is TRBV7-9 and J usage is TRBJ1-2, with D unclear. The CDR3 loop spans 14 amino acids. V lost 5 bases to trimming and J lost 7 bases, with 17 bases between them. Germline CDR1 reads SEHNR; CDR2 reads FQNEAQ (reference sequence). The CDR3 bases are TGTGCCAGCAGCCTTAGTCTTCCCGGAGGTGGCTACACCTTC. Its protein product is CASSLSLPGGGYTF.

CDR3 amino acids: CASSVWVRDEQFF. In nucleotides, the CDR3 is TGTGCCAGCAGTGTTTGGGTTCGGGATGAGCAGTTCTTC. The V call is TRBV6-1, the J call TRBJ2-1, with unresolved D. CDR3 length: 13 amino acids. Between the trimmed V and J ends, which lost 4 bases and 8 bases, there was a span of 12 bases. The germline gives CDR1 MNHNS, CDR2 SASEGT.

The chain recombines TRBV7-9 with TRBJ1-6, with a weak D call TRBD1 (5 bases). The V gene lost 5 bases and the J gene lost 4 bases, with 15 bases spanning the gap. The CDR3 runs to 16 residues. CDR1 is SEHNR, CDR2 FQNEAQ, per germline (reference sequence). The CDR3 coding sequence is TGTGCCAGCAGCCGGGGGGGGGACGGGTATAATTCACCCCTCCACTTT. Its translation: CASSRGGDGYNSPLHF.

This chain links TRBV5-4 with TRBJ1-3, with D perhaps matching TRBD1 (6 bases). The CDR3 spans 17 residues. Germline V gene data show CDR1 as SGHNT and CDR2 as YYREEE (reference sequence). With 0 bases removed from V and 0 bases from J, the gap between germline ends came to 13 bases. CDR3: CASSLETGQLSGNTIYF. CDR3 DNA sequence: TGTGCCAGCAGCTTGGAGACAGGCCAACTCTCTGGAAACACCATATATTTT.

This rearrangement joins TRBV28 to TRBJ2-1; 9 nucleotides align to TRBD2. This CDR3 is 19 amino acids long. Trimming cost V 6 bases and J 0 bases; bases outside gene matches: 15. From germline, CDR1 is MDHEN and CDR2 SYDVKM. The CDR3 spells CASSRRLGAGGPSYNEQFF. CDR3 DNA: TGTGCCAGCAGCCGAAGGCTGGGGGCGGGAGGGCCCTCCTACAATGAGCAGTTCTTC.